The 9 T cell receptor beta chains below come from one sample, sequenced in a study of blood T cell repertoires in COVID-19. Repertoires were generated with immunoSEQ multiplex PCR, while TCRdb's copy carries only in-frame clones and drops some. The table lists roughly 320,000 clones, 90% of them singletons. Source material: peripheral blood. The receptors shown here come from a woman aged 50 to 60 with COVID-19, enrolled during active disease.

The chain is built from TRBV13 and TRBJ2-4; a possible D gene is TRBD1 (5 bases). The CDR3 loop spans 14 amino acids. Germline lookup yields CDR1 PRHDT and CDR2 FYEKMQ (reference sequence). V was clipped by 7 bases and J by 2 bases, with 12 bases between them. The CDR3 bases are TGTGCCAGCACTACAGGATTTCCCAAAAACATTCAGTACTTC. Translation gives CASTTGFPKNIQYF.

The genes are TRBV4-1 and TRBJ2-2; no clear D. The CDR3 sequence is 15 residues long. Germline CDR1 reads MGHRA; CDR2 reads YSYEKL. V dropped 1 base and J dropped 1 base, with 7 bases sitting between them. DNA for the CDR3: TGCGCCAGCAGCCAAGCTTCCCTGAACACCGGGGAGCTGTTTTTT. Its translation: CASSQASLNTGELFF.

About this clone: At one boundary the junction diverges from the germline segment, which might be a read error. The chain links TRBV11-2 to TRBJ2-5, with 9 bases that match TRBD1. Germline loops: CDR1 SGHAT, CDR2 FQNNGV. The CDR3 contains 17 residues. CDR3 region: CASSLSGGGTGQGTQYF. CDR3 in DNA: TGTGCCAGCAGCTTATCTGGGGGGGGGACAGGGCAAGGGACCCAGTACTTC.

Turning to this clone: A junction end diverges from the germline sequence, so it may reflect a read error. The chain is built from TRBV2 and TRBJ1-4; 7 positions match TRBD1. This CDR3 is built from 12 residues. CDR1 SNHLY and CDR2 FYNNEI come from the germline V gene. DNA of the CDR3: TGTGCCAGCAGTTATAAAGCCGGGACAGTGATTTTT. As protein: CASSYKAGTVIF.

This clone appeared a single time. CDR3 protein: CASSRLAGGSQNIQYF. The DNA for the CDR3 is TGTGCCAGCAGCCGTCTAGCGGGAGGGTCACAAAACATTCAGTACTTC. The rearrangement uses TRBV4-2 and TRBJ2-4; 12 positions agree with TRBD2. The V and J ends lost 4 bases and 5 bases, in that order; junction bases with no gene match: 6. The CDR3 covers 16 residues. CDR1 is LGHNA, CDR2 YNFKEQ, per germline.

V usage is TRBV6-5 and J usage is TRBJ2-1; TRBD1 matches 7 bases. CDR1 and CDR2 from the germline V gene are MNHEY and SVGAGI. The CDR3 has 13 amino acids. The junction had 1 base not matched to a gene; V was cut back by 6 bases and J by 2 bases. CDR3 sequence: CASRGQAYNEQFF. For the CDR3, the DNA is TGTGCCAGCAGAGGACAGGCCTACAATGAGCAGTTCTTC.

The J gene is TRBJ1-6, the V gene TRBV6-5, with D uncertain. The germline V gene has CDR1 MNHEY and CDR2 SVGAGI. The CDR3 is 14 amino acids. V was cut by 6 bases and J by 5 bases, with 11 bases left in between. CDR3 DNA sequence: TGTGCCAGCAGGGAGAGGGCTAATAATTCACCCCTCCACTTT. It translates to CASRERANNSPLHF.

This chain joins TRBV24-1 and TRBJ2-1, with 8 bases fitting TRBD2. The CDR3 has 14 residues. V lost 4 bases, J lost 4 bases, and 2 bases stayed unmatched. CDR1 and CDR2 from the germline V gene are KGHDR and SFDVKD. CDR3 in DNA: TGTGCCACCAGTGACGGCGGGAGGTACAATGAGCAGTTCTTC. Encoded protein: CATSDGGRYNEQFF.

J is TRBJ2-2 and V is TRBV11-3; 8 bases align to TRBD1. The V and J ends lost 5 bases and 6 bases, in that order; junction bases with no gene match: 8. Germline-derived CDR1 and CDR2 are SGHNT and YENEEA. CDR3 length equals 15 residues. The CDR3 sequence: CASSPDSTGAGELFF. The CDR3 nucleotides read TGTGCCAGCAGCCCAGACTCGACAGGGGCCGGGGAGCTGTTTTTT.